This T cell receptor (beta chain) was sequenced for a study of control samples from healthy donors and cancer patients. Germline CDR1 is SGHTA and CDR2 is FQGTGA. V was trimmed by 3 bases and J by 9 bases, leaving 15 bases between them. The CDR3 totals 13 residues. The method was immunoSEQ multiplex PCR; TCRdb's version includes in-frame clones alone and lacks a portion of them. The sample has approximately 44,000 clones; about three quarters are singletons. Sequencing input: formalin-fixed, paraffin-embedded tissue. V gene TRBV7-3 combines with J gene TRBJ2-7, with D perhaps being TRBD1 or TRBD2 (5 bases each). This TCR came from a male donor with melanoma. CDR3 sequence reads: CASSLGTDKVQYF. The DNA for the CDR3 is TGTGCCAGCAGCTTGGGGACCGACAAAGTGCAGTACTTC. Full variable domain (missing parts from reference TRBV7-3 and TRBJ2-7): GAGVSQTPSNKVTEKGKYVELRCDPISGHTALYWYRQSLGQGPEFLIYFQGTGAADDSGLPNDRFFAVRPEGSVSTLKIQRTERGDSAVYLCASSLGTDKVQYFGPGTRLTVT.